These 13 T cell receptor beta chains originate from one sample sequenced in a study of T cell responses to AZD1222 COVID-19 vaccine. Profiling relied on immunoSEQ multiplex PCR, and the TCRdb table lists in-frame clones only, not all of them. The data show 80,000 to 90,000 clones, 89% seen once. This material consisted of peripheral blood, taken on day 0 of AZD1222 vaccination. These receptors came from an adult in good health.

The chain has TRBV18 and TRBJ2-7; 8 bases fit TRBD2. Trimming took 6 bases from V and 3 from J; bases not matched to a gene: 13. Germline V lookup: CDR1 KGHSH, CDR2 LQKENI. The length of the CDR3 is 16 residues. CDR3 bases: TGTGCCAGCTCGCCAAGGGTACCCGGGAGGGACTACGAGCAGTACTTC. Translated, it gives CASSPRVPGRDYEQYF.

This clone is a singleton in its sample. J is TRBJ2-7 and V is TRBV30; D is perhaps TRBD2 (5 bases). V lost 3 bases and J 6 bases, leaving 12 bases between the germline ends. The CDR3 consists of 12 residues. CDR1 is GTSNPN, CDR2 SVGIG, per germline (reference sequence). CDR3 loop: CAWRRVAFEQYF. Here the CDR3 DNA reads TGTGCCTGGAGGAGGGTAGCATTCGAGCAGTACTTC.

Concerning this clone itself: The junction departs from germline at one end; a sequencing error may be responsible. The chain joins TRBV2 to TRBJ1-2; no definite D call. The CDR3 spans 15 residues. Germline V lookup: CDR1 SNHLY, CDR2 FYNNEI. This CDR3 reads CASREDGPSNYGYTF. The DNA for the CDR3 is TGTGCCAGCAGAGAAGACGGACCGTCCAACTATGGCTACACCTTC.

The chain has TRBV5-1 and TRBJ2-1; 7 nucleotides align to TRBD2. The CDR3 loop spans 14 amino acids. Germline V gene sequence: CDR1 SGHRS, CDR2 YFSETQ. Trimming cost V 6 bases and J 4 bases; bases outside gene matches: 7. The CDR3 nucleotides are TGCGCCAGCACCCGCGGGGGTACATACAATGAGCAGTTCTTC. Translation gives CASTRGGTYNEQFF.

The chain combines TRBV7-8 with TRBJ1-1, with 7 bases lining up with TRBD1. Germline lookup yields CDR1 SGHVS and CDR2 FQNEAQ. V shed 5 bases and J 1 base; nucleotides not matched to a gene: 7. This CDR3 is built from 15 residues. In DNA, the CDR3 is TGTGCCAGCAGCCCGTGGACAGGCTCGAACACTGAAGCTTTCTTT. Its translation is CASSPWTGSNTEAFF. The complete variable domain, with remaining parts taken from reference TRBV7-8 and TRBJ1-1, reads GAGVSQSPRYKVAKRGQDVALRCDPISGHVSLFWYQQALGQGPEFLTYFQNEAQLDKSGLPSDRFFAERPEGSVSTLKIQRTQQEDSAVYLCASSPWTGSNTEAFFGQGTRLTVV.

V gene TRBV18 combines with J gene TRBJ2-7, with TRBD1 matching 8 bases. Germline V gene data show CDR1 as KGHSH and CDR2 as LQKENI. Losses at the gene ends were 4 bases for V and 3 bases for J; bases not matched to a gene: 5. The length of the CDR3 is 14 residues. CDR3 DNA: TGTGCCAGCTCACGTACAGGGGGTAACTACGAGCAGTACTTC. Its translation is CASSRTGGNYEQYF.

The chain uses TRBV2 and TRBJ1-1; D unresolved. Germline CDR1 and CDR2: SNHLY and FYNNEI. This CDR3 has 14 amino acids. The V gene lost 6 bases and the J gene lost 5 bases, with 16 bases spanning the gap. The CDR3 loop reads CASRLREGGTEAFF. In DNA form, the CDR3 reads TGTGCCAGCAGACTTAGGGAGGGAGGAACTGAAGCTTTCTTT.

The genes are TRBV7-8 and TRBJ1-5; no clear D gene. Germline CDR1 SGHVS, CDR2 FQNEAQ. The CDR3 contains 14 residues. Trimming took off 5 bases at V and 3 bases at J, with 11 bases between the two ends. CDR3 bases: TGTGCCAGCAGCCCGCCCGAGTACAATCAGCCCCAGCATTTT. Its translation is CASSPPEYNQPQHF.

This CDR3 reads CASSPTSGGFTFAGELFF. The CDR3 DNA reads as TGTGCCAGCAGTCCTACTAGCGGGGGCTTTACATTTGCCGGGGAGCTGTTTTTT. The chain links TRBV9 to TRBJ2-2, with 11 bases lining up with TRBD2. In germline, CDR1 is SGDLS, CDR2 YYNGEE. V was pared by 5 bases and J by 6 bases, with 15 bases of the junction left unmatched. CDR3 length: 18 residues.

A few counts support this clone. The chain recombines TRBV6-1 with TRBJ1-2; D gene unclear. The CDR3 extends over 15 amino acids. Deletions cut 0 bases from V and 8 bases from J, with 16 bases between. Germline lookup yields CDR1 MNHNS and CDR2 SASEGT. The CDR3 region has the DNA TGTGCCAGCAGTGAAGCGTTCAGACAACCGGCGGGCTACACCTTC. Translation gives CASSEAFRQPAGYTF.

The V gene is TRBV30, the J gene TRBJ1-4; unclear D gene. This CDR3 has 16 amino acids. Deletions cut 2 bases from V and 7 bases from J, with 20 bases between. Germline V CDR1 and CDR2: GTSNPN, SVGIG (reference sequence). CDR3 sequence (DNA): TGTGCCTGGAGTCCACCCCCGGACGGCCGAGGTGAAAAACTGTTTTTT. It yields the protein CAWSPPPDGRGEKLFF. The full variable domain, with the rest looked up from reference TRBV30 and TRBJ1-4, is SQTIHQWPATLVQPVGSPLSLECTVEGTSNPNLYWYRQAAGRGLQLLFYSVGIGQISSEVPQNLSASRPQDRQFILSSKKLLLSDSGFYLCAWSPPPDGRGEKLFFGSGTQLSVL.

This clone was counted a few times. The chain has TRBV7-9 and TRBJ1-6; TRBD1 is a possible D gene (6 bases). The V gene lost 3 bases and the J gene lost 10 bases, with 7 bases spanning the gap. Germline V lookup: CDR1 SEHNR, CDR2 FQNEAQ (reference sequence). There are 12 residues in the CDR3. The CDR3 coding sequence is TGTGCCAGCAGCTTTGGGGGCTCACCCCTCCACTTT. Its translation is CASSFGGSPLHF.

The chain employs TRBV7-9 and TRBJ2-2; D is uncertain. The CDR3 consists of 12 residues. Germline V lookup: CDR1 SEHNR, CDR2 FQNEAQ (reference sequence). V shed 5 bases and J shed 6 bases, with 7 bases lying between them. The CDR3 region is CASSGPAGELFF. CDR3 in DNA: TGTGCCAGCAGCGGCCCGGCCGGGGAGCTGTTTTTT. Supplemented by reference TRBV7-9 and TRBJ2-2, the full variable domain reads DTGVSQNPRHKITKRGQNVTFRCDPISEHNRLYWYRQTLGQGPEFLTYFQNEAQLEKSRLLSDRFSAERPKGSFSTLEIQRTEQGDSAMYLCASSGPAGELFFGEGSRLTVL.